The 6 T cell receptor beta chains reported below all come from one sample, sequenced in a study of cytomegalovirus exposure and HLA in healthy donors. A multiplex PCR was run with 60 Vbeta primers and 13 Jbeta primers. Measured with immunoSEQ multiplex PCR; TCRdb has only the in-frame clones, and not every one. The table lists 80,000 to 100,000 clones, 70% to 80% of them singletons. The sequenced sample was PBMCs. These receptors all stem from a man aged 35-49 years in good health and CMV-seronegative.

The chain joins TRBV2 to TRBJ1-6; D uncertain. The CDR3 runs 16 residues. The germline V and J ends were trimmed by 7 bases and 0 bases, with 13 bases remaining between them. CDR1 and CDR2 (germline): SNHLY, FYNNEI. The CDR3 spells CASTPAAGSYNSPLHF. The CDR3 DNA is TGTGCCAGCACCCCCGCCGCAGGCTCCTATAATTCACCCCTCCACTTT. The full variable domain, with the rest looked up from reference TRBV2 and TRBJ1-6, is EPEVTQTPSHQVTQMGQEVILRCVPISNHLYFYWYRQILGQKVEFLVSFYNNEISEKSEIFDDQFSVERPDGSNFTLKIRSTKLEDSAMYFCASTPAAGSYNSPLHFGNGTRLTVT.

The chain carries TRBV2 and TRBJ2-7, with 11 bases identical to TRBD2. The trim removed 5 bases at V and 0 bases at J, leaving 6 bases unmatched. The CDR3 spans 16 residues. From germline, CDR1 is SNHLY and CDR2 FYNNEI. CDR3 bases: TGTGCCAGCAGTACTAGACTAGCGGGGAGCTCCTACGAGCAGTACTTC. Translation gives CASSTRLAGSSYEQYF.

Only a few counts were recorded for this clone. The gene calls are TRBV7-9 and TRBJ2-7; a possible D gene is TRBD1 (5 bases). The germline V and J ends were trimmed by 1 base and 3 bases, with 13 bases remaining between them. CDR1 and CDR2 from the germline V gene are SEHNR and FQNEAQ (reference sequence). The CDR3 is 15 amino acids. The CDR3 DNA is TGTGCCAGCAGCTTAGGGGGCGTCGGCGGCTACGAGCAGTACTTC. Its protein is CASSLGGVGGYEQYF. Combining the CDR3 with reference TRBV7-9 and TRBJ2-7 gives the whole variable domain DTGVSQNPRHKITKRGQNVTFRCDPISEHNRLYWYRQTLGQGPEFLTYFQNEAQLEKSRLLSDRFSAERPKGSFSTLEIQRTEQGDSAMYLCASSLGGVGGYEQYFGPGTRLTVT.

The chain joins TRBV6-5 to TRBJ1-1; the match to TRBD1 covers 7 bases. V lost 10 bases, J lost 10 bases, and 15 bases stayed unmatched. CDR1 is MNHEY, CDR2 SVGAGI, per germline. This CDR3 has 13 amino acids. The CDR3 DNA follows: TGTGCCACCCGCAGGGGGGCGAGAGGTGGAGCTTTCTTT. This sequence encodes CATRRGARGGAFF.

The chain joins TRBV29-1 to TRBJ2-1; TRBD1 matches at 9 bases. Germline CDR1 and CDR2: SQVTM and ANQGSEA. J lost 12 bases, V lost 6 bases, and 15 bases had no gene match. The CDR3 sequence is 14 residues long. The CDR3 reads CSVSLRNPGQGQFF. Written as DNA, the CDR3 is TGCAGCGTCTCCCTCAGAAACCCGGGACAGGGGCAGTTCTTC.

The CDR3 DNA is TGTGCCAGCAGTGAAGGACAGAATGGCTACACCTTC. Translation gives CASSEGQNGYTF. The gene calls are TRBV6-1 and TRBJ1-2; a weak D match, TRBD1 (5 bases). Germline V gives CDR1 MNHNS, CDR2 SASEGT. This CDR3 has 12 amino acids. V gave up 1 base and J gave up 6 bases, with 6 bases separating them.